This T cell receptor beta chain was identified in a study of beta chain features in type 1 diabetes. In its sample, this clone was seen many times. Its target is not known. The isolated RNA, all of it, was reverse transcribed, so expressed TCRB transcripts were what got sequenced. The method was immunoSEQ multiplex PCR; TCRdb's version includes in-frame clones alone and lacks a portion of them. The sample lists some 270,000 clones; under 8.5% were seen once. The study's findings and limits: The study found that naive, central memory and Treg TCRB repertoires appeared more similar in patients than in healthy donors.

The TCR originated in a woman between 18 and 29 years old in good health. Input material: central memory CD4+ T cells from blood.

In DNA, the CDR3 is TGTGCCAGCAGGGTCCTGGGCATGGGTGAAGCTTTCTTT. It translates to CASRVLGMGEAFF. The rearrangement uses TRBV11-2 and TRBJ1-1; D gene ambiguous. Germline-derived CDR1 and CDR2 are SGHAT and FQNNGV. Deletions cut 6 bases from V and 7 bases from J, with 15 bases between. This CDR3 region has 13 residues.